The 10 T cell receptor beta chains below all came from one sample that was sequenced in a study of blood T cell repertoires in COVID-19. Measured with immunoSEQ multiplex PCR; TCRdb has only the in-frame clones, and not every one. The sample has around 50,000 clones, roughly four fifths seen once; the top ten hold roughly 8.7%. Sequenced input: peripheral blood. The receptors were gathered from a woman older than 75 with acute or convalescent COVID-19.

This chain uses TRBV7-2 with TRBJ2-3; D is undetermined. Per germline, CDR1 SGHTA and CDR2 FQGNSA. V lost 4 bases, J lost 3 bases, and 8 bases lay in between. The CDR3 sequence is 13 residues long. Written as DNA, the CDR3 is TGTGCCAGCAGCTCCCTACGAACAGATACGCAGTATTTT. Its protein is CASSSLRTDTQYF.

The V call is TRBV21-1, the J call TRBJ2-7; the D call in the table, TRBD1, was not verified against the DNA. TRBV21-1 is a known pseudogene. CDR3 length: 15 residues. The CDR3 is CASSKTGGISYEQYF. As DNA, the CDR3 is TGTGCCAGCAGCAAAACAGGGGGAATTTCCTACGAGCAGTACTTC.

The chain couples TRBV29-1 to TRBJ2-3, with 7 bases matching TRBD2. Germline CDR1 reads SQVTM; CDR2 reads ANQGSEA. The CDR3 length is 12 residues. V trimming: 3 bases; J trimming: 4 bases; junction bases outside the gene matches: 1. The CDR3 sequence: CSVEGRADTQYF. In DNA, the CDR3 is TGCAGCGTTGAGGGGAGGGCAGATACGCAGTATTTT.

J is TRBJ2-7 and V is TRBV15, with a weak D call TRBD1 (6 bases). The CDR3 extends over 15 amino acids. CDR1 is LNHNV, CDR2 YYDKDF, per germline (reference sequence). Trimming removed 4 bases from V and 7 bases from J, with 20 bases in between. The CDR3 DNA reads TGTGCCACCAGCATTCACCGATCAGGGGCGGGTGAGCAGTACTTC. Its protein product is CATSIHRSGAGEQYF. Filled out from reference TRBV15 and TRBJ2-7, the complete variable domain reads DAMVIQNPRYQVTQFGKPVTLSCSQTLNHNVMYWYQQKSSQAPKLLFHYYDKDFNNEADTPDNFQSRRPNTSFCFLDIRSPGLGDTAMYLCATSIHRSGAGEQYFGPGTRLTVT.

The DNA for the CDR3 is TGTGCCAGCAGCTTGGACGCGGCCGGAAACACCATATATTTT. It encodes CASSLDAAGNTIYF. The chain combines TRBV5-6 with TRBJ1-3; D gene unclear. The CDR3 covers 14 residues. Germline CDR1 and CDR2: SGHDT and YYEEEE. The V end was cut by 0 bases, the J end by 4 bases, with 8 bases between.

The chain is built from TRBV27 and TRBJ1-4; 9 bases line up with TRBD1. Trimming removed 9 bases from V and 5 bases from J; junction bases left unmatched: 10. The CDR3 sequence is 15 residues long. The germline V gene encodes CDR1 MNHEY and CDR2 SMNVEV (reference sequence). This CDR3 is CASRDRVGGNEKLFF. For the CDR3, the DNA is TGTGCCAGTCGGGACAGGGTCGGTGGAAATGAAAAACTGTTTTTT.

This rearrangement joins TRBV7-9 to TRBJ2-6; 10 bases are a match to TRBD1. CDR1 and CDR2 from the germline V gene are SEHNR and FQNEAQ (reference sequence). V was clipped by 6 bases and J by 4 bases; unmatched bases: 12. The CDR3 runs 18 residues. The DNA for the CDR3 is TGTGCCAGCAGAACCGGACAGGGGGAAACCCCAGGGGCCAACGTCCTGACTTTC. Translating gives CASRTGQGETPGANVLTF.

The J gene is TRBJ2-5, the V gene TRBV11-2; 14 positions match TRBD2. The CDR3 length is 15 residues. The V gene's germline CDR1 is SGHAT and CDR2 FQNNGV. V lost 6 bases to trimming and J lost 4 bases; unmatched junction nucleotides: 4. The chain's CDR3 is CASRRGTSGGETQYF. For the CDR3, the DNA is TGTGCCAGCAGAAGGGGGACTAGCGGGGGAGAGACCCAGTACTTC. The whole variable domain, remainder taken from reference TRBV11-2 and TRBJ2-5, is EAGVAQSPRYKIIEKRQSVAFWCNPISGHATLYWYQQILGQGPKLLIQFQNNGVVDDSQLPKDRFSAERLKGVDSTLKIQPAKLEDSAVYLCASRRGTSGGETQYFGPGTRLLVL.

V and J are TRBV3-1 (or the pseudogene TRBV3-2) and TRBJ2-5, with 7 bases fitting TRBD2. Germline assignment: CDR1 LGHDT and CDR2 YNNKEL (reference sequence). V was clipped by 2 bases and J by 2 bases; unmatched bases: 11. CDR3 length: 17 amino acids. CDR3 protein: CASSQTGGRAGQETQYF. CDR3 nucleotide sequence: TGTGCCAGCAGCCAAACGGGGGGTCGGGCGGGACAAGAGACCCAGTACTTC.

V and J are TRBV5-1 and TRBJ2-1; 9 nucleotides align to TRBD2. Per the germline V gene, CDR1 is SGHRS and CDR2 is YFSETQ. This CDR3 is built from 15 residues. Trimming cost V 3 bases and J 10 bases; bases outside gene matches: 11. CDR3 DNA sequence: TGCGCCAGCAGCTCCGATAGCGGGGGAGACAGGGAGCAGTTCTTC. Translated: CASSSDSGGDREQFF. The full variable domain, rest sourced from reference TRBV5-1 and TRBJ2-1, is KAGVTQTPRYLIKTRGQQVTLSCSPISGHRSVSWYQQTPGQGLQFLFEYFSETQRNKGNFPGRFSGRQFSNSRSEMNVSTLELGDSALYLCASSSDSGGDREQFFGPGTRLTVL.